A single sample is the source of the 2 T cell receptor beta chains below, sequenced in a study of blood T cell repertoires in COVID-19. The protocol was immunoSEQ multiplex PCR, while the TCRdb copy is restricted to in-frame clones and leaves out a portion. Here the sample spans some 380,000 clones, 90% being singletons. The sequenced sample was peripheral blood. These TCRs come from a man younger than 30 with active or convalescent COVID-19.

The chain has TRBV28 and TRBJ1-5; 7 bases line up with TRBD1. CDR3 length equals 15 residues. The ends lost 7 bases at V and 6 bases at J; junction bases unmatched: 12. CDR1 is MDHEN, CDR2 SYDVKM, per germline. The CDR3, as DNA: TGTGCCAGCACCAACAGGGGCCGGCGGGGTCAGCCCCAGCATTTT. It specifies CASTNRGRRGQPQHF.

This clone was counted a single time. This chain joins TRBV12-3 or TRBV12-4 and TRBJ1-2; D call uncertain. This CDR3 comprises 13 residues. With 5 bases removed from V and 4 bases from J, the gap between germline ends came to 11 bases. The CDR3 DNA is TGTGCCAGCAGTCCCACGGGGTTCTATGGCTACACCTTC. It specifies CASSPTGFYGYTF.